This record covers a single T cell receptor beta chain. This entry belongs to a study of beta chain features in type 1 diabetes. Study overall: The patients were much like the healthy donors in age, gender and cell yields.

The CDR3 loop spans 14 amino acids. Germline V gene sequence: CDR1 SGHDN, CDR2 FVKESK. V lost 2 bases and J lost 3, with 5 bases in between. All of the isolated RNA was reverse transcribed, so expressed TCRB transcripts were sequenced. Sequencing was performed with immunoSEQ multiplex PCR; in TCRdb, only in-frame clones are kept and a portion is missing. The data contain 150,000 to 200,000 clones, just over 9% of them singletons. Sequencing was carried out using central memory CD4+ T cells from blood. V is TRBV14 and J is TRBJ1-6, with D unresolved. The TCR originated in a young woman in good health. The CDR3 protein is CASSQPVYNSPLHF. Written as DNA, the CDR3 is TGTGCCAGCAGCCAACCAGTCTATAATTCACCCCTCCACTTT.